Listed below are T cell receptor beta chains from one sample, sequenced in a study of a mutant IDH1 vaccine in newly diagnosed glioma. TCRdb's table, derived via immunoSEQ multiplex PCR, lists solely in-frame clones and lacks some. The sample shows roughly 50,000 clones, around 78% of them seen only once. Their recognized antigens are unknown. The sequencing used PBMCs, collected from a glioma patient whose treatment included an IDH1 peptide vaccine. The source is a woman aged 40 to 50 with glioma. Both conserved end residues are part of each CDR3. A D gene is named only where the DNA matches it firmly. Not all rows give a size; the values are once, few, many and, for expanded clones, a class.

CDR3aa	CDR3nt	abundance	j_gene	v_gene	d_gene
CASSLVRRGAGANVLTF	TGTGCCAGCAGCTTGGTCCGCAGGGGGGCTGGGGCCAACGTCCTGACTTTC	-	TRBJ2-6	TRBV5-6	-
CASRGTGEAQPQHF	TGTGCCAGCAGGGGTACAGGGGAGGCTCAGCCCCAGCATTTT	few	TRBJ1-5	TRBV6-5	TRBD1
CAGPRGNTEAFF	TGTGCCGGGCCCAGGGGGAACACTGAAGCTTTCTTT	few	TRBJ1-1	TRBV30	-
CASSLSGVGDF	TGTGCCAGCAGCTTGTCGGGGGTGGGTGACTTT	few	TRBJ1-1	TRBV5-6	-
CAWVDALNTEAFF	TGTGCCTGGGTGGACGCGTTGAACACTGAAGCTTTCTTT	-	TRBJ1-1	TRBV30	-
CASFSRVAEAFF	TGTGCCAGCTTCAGCAGGGTGGCTGAAGCTTTCTTT	-	TRBJ1-1	TRBV6-5	-
CASSSPTGRRSYEQYF	TGTGCCAGCAGCTCCCCGACAGGTCGAAGGTCCTACGAGCAGTACTTC	-	TRBJ2-7	TRBV7-2	-
CASSLGPSLTSGGAEEQFF	TGCGCCAGCAGCTTGGGCCCCTCCTTGACTAGCGGGGGGGCCGAGGAGCAGTTCTTC	once	TRBJ2-1	TRBV5-1	TRBD2
CASSPPGQGGSGYTF	TGTGCCAGCAGCCCGCCTGGACAGGGGGGATCTGGCTACACCTTC	-	TRBJ1-2	TRBV7-9	TRBD1
CATSRVLGQETQYF	TGTGCCACCAGCAGGGTCTTGGGCCAAGAGACCCAGTACTTC	once	TRBJ2-5	TRBV15	-
CATSRDLGSGGPYNEQFF	TGTGCCACCAGCAGAGATTTGGGTAGCGGGGGCCCTTACAATGAGCAGTTCTTC	-	TRBJ2-1	TRBV15	TRBD2
CASSRGGAVETQYF	TGTGCCAGCAGTCGCGGGGGGGCCGTGGAGACCCAGTACTTC	-	TRBJ2-5	TRBV6-6	TRBD2
CASSGPSGEQFF	TGTGCCAGCAGCGGTCCTAGCGGCGAGCAGTTCTTC	-	TRBJ2-1	TRBV5-6	TRBD2
CASSRDSLNYGYTF	TGTGCCAGCAGCCGTGACAGCCTAAACTATGGCTACACCTTC	-	TRBJ1-2	TRBV5-5	-
CASSFGGTSGFYEQYF	TGTGCCAGCAGCTTTGGTGGGACTAGCGGATTCTACGAGCAGTACTTC	-	TRBJ2-7	TRBV5-4	TRBD2
CASSQEVGMSSYEQYF	TGCGCCAGCAGCCAAGAGGTAGGAATGAGCTCCTACGAGCAGTACTTC	-	TRBJ2-7	TRBV4-1	-
CASSQDGAAAFF	TGCGCCAGCAGCCAAGACGGGGCGGCGGCTTTCTTT	few	TRBJ1-1	TRBV4-1	-
CAWKIQAAGELFF	TGTGCCTGGAAGATACAGGCGGCCGGGGAGCTGTTTTTT	once	TRBJ2-2	TRBV30	-
CASSPKGNYGYTF	TGTGCCAGTAGTCCGAAGGGGAACTATGGCTACACCTTC	-	TRBJ1-2	TRBV19	-
CASSEAGRPSKSEAFF	TGTGCCAGCAGTGAAGCGGGAAGACCGTCAAAATCTGAAGCTTTCTTT	few	TRBJ1-1	TRBV2	-
CASESPGTGNSPLHF	TGTGCCAGCGAGTCCCCAGGGACAGGGAATTCACCCCTCCACTTT	-	TRBJ1-6	TRBV5-6	TRBD1
CASSLNGGYTF	TGTGCCAGCAGCTTAAACGGGGGCTACACCTTC	-	TRBJ1-2	TRBV11-2	-
CASSQGLPYGYTF	TGTGCCAGCAGCCAAGGGCTGCCCTATGGCTACACCTTC	-	TRBJ1-2	TRBV14	-
CASSGDPNQPQHF	TGCGCCAGCAGCGGGGACCCCAATCAGCCCCAGCATTTT	-	TRBJ1-5	TRBV10-1	-
CASSYRTGGGNEQYF	TGTGCCAGCAGCTACCGGACAGGGGGCGGAAACGAGCAGTACTTC	-	TRBJ2-7	TRBV13	TRBD1
CASSLVLGFGYTF	TGTGCCAGCAGCTTAGTGTTGGGGTTTGGCTACACCTTC	-	TRBJ1-2	TRBV7-9	-
CASSLSGSLDSPLHF	TGTGCCAGCAGCTTGTCCGGGTCCTTAGATTCACCCCTCCACTTT	-	TRBJ1-6	TRBV5-4	-
CATGGTGLVNEQFF	TGTGCCACCGGGGGGACAGGGTTAGTCAATGAGCAGTTCTTC	-	TRBJ2-1	TRBV7-9	TRBD1
CASSLSSAAYEQYF	TGTGCTAGCAGCTTAAGTAGCGCTGCCTACGAGCAGTACTTC	few	TRBJ2-7	TRBV7-7	-
CASSLARGRAEAFF	TGCGCCAGCAGCTTGGCGAGGGGTCGGGCTGAAGCTTTCTTT	-	TRBJ1-1	TRBV5-1	-
CASSYTSLYEQYF	TGTGCCAGCAGTTACACCAGCCTATACGAGCAGTACTTC	-	TRBJ2-7	TRBV6-6	-
CATSRDEGDVTEAFF	TGTGCCACCAGCAGAGATGAGGGAGATGTTACTGAAGCTTTCTTT	-	TRBJ1-1	TRBV15	-
CASSIGASYEQYF	TGTGCCAGTAGTATAGGAGCCAGCTACGAGCAGTACTTC	-	TRBJ2-7	TRBV19	-
CASSLGLEYQETQYF	TGTGCCAGCAGCTTGGGACTAGAGTACCAAGAGACCCAGTACTTC	-	TRBJ2-5	TRBV2	TRBD2
CASSLSGAGEQPQHF	TGTGCCAGCAGCTTATCGGGGGCGGGAGAGCAGCCCCAGCATTTT	few	TRBJ1-5	TRBV7-2	-
CASSKGQGTDTQYF	TGTGCCAGTAGTAAGGGACAGGGCACAGATACGCAGTATTTT	once	TRBJ2-3	TRBV19	TRBD1
CASSPFTGQDTEAFF	TGTGCCAGCTCACCATTCACAGGGCAGGACACTGAAGCTTTCTTT	-	TRBJ1-1	TRBV18	-
CAWSGTEQYF	TGTGCCTGGAGTGGAACCGAGCAGTACTTC	once	TRBJ2-7	TRBV30	-
CASSTTARPNYGYTF	TGTGCCAGCAGCACCACGGCCAGACCTAACTATGGCTACACCTTC	-	TRBJ1-2	TRBV7-2	-